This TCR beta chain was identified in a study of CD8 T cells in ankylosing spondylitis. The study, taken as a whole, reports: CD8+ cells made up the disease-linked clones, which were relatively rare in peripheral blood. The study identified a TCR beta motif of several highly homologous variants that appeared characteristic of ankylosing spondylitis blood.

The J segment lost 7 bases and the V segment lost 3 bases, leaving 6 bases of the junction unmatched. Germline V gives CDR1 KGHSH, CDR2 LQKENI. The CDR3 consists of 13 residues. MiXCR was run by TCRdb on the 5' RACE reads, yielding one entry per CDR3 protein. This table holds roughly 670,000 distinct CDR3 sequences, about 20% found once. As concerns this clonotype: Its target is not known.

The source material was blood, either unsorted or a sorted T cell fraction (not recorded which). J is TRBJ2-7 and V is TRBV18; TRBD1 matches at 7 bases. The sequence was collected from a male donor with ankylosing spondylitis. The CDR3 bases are TGTGCCAGCTCACCCGGGACAGCACGAGAGCAGTACTTC. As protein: CASSPGTAREQYF.